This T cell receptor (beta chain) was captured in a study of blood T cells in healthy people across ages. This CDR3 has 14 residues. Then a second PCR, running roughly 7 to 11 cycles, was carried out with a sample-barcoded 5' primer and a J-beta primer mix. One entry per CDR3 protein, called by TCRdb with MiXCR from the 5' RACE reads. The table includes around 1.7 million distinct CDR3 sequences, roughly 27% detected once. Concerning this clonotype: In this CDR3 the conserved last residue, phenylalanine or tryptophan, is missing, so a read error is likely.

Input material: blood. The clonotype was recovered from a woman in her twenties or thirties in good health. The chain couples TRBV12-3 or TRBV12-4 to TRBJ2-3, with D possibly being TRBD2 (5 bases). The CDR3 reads CAGSPRTSGDTQYS. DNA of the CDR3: TGTGCCGGCAGTCCTCGGACGAGCGGAGATACGCAGTATTCT.